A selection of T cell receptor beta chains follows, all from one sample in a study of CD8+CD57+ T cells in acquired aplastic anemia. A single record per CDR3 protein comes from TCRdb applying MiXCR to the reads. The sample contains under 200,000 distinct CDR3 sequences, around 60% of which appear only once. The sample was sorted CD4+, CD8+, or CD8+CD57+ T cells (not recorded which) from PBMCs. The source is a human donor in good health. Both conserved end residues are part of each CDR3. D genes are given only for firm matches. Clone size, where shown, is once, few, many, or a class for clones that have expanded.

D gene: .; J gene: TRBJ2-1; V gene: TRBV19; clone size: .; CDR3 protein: CASSGPTSYNEQFF; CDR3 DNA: TGTGCCAGTAGTGGCCCCACCTCCTACAATGAGCAGTTCTTC
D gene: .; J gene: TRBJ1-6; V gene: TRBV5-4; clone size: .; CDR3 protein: CASSLGGGAGSPLHF; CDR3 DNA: TGTGCCAGCAGCTTGGGTGGGGGGGCAGGGTCACCCCTCCACTTT
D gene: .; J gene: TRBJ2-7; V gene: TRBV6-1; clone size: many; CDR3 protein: CASSEPNYEQYF; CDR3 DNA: TGTGCCAGCAGTGAACCTAACTACGAGCAGTACTTC
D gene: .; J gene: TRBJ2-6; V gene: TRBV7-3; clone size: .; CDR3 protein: CASSYPWGAGGANVLTF; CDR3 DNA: TGTGCCAGCAGCTACCCCTGGGGGGCTGGTGGGGCCAACGTCCTGACTTTC
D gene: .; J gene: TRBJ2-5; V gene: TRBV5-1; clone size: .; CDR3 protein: CASSLASQGYGETQYF; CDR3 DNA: TGCGCCAGCAGCTTGGCCTCTCAGGGTTATGGAGAGACCCAGTACTTC
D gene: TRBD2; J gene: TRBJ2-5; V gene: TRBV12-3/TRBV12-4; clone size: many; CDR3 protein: CASRGLAGGPQETQYF; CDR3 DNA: TGTGCCAGCAGGGGACTAGCGGGAGGGCCCCAAGAGACCCAGTACTTC
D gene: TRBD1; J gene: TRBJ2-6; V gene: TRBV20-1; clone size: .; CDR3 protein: CSARRLDRVGSGANVLTF; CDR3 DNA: TGCAGTGCTAGACGACTTGACAGGGTGGGCTCTGGGGCCAACGTCCTGACTTTC
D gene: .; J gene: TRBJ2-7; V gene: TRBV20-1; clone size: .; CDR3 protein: CSARPNYEQYF; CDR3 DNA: TGCAGTGCTAGACCTAACTACGAGCAGTACTTC
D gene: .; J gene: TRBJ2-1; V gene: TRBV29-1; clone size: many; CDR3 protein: CSVEEATTYNEQFF; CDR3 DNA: TGCAGCGTTGAGGAGGCGACAACCTACAATGAGCAGTTCTTC
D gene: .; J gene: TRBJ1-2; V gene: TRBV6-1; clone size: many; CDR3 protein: CASRGGGGNYGYTF; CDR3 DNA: TGTGCCAGCAGGGGAGGTGGGGGAAACTATGGCTACACCTTC
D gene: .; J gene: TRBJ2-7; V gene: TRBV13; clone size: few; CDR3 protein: CASSPRNPYEQYF; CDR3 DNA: TGTGCCAGCAGCCCCCGCAACCCCTACGAGCAGTACTTC
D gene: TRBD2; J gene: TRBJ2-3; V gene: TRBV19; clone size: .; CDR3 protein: CASSSLAGDTQYF; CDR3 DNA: TGTGCCAGTAGTAGTCTAGCGGGAGATACGCAGTATTTT
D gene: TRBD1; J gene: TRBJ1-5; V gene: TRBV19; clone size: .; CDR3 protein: CASSKTGLATGGNQPQHF; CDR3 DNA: TGTGCCAGTAGTAAGACAGGGCTTGCAACGGGAGGCAATCAGCCCCAGCATTTT
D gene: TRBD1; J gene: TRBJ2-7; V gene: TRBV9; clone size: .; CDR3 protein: CASRVQDRYEQYF; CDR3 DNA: TGTGCCAGCAGGGTCCAGGACAGGTACGAGCAGTACTTC
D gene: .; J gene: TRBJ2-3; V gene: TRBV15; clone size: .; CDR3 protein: CATSTGTLSTDTQYF; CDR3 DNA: TGTGCCACCAGCACCGGGACACTTAGCACAGATACGCAGTATTTT
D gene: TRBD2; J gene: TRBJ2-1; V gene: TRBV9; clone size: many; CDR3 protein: CASSAGTSGNNEQFF; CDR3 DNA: TGTGCCAGCAGCGCCGGGACTAGCGGGAACAATGAGCAGTTCTTC
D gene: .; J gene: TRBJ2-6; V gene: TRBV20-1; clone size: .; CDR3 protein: CSASGHSISGANVLTF; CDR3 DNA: TGCAGTGCTAGTGGACATAGTATCTCTGGGGCCAACGTCCTGACTTTC
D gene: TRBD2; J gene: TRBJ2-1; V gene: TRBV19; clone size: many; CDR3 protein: CASSPRTSGRLNEQFF; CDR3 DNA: TGTGCCAGTAGTCCCCGGACTAGCGGGAGATTGAATGAGCAGTTCTTC
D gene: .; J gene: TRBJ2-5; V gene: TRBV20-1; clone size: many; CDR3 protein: CSAETSIEETQYF; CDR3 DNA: TGCAGTGCTGAGACAAGTATTGAAGAGACCCAGTACTTC
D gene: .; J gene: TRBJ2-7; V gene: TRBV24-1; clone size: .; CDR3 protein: CATSDAVGRSTYEQYF; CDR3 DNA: TGTGCCACCAGTGATGCCGTCGGGCGCAGCACCTACGAGCAGTACTTC
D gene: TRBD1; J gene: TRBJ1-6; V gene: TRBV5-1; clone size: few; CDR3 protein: CASSSGQELRPLHF; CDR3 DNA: TGCGCCAGCAGCTCGGGACAGGAACTGAGACCCCTCCACTTT
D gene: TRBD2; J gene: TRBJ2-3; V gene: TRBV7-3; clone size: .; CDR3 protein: CASSLAGDRDTQYF; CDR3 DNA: TGTGCCAGCAGCCTAGCGGGGGATAGGGATACGCAGTATTTT
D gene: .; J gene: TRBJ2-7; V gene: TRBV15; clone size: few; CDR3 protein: CATSRTHEQYF; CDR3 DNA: TGTGCCACCAGCAGAACCCACGAGCAGTACTTC
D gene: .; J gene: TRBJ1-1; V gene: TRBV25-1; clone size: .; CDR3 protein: CASSTGLGTEAFF; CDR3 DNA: TGTGCCAGCAGTACAGGGCTTGGGACTGAAGCTTTCTTT
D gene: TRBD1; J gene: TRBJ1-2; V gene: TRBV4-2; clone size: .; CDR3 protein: CASSQVGQGDYGYTF; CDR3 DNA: TGTGCCAGCAGCCAGGTGGGACAGGGAGACTATGGCTACACCTTC
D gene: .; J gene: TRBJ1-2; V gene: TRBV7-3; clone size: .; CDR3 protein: CASRPASNYGYTF; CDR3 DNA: TGTGCCAGCAGGCCAGCCTCTAACTATGGCTACACCTTC
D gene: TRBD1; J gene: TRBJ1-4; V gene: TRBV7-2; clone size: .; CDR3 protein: CASSLPRQGPLVF; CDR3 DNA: TGTGCCAGCAGCTTACCACGACAGGGACCACTGGTTTTT
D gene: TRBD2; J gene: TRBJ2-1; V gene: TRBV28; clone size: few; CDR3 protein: CASSLSGKGVGQFF; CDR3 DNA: TGTGCCAGCAGTTTAAGCGGGAAAGGGGTAGGGCAGTTCTTC
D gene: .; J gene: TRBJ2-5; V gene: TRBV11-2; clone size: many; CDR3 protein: CASSFRGSAGFGETQYF; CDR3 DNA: TGTGCCAGCAGCTTTCGTGGCAGTGCAGGTTTCGGGGAGACCCAGTACTTC
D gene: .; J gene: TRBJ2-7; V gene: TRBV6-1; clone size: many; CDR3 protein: CASSDGDTDGRIPYEQYF; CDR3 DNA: TGTGCCAGCAGTGATGGGGACACGGACGGTAGGATCCCCTACGAGCAGTACTTC
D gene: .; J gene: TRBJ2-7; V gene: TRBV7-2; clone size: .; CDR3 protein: CASSLHVGGGYEQYF; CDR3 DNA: TGTGCCAGCAGCCTTCACGTGGGGGGAGGCTACGAGCAGTACTTC
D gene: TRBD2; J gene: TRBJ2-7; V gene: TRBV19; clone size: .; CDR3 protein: CASSSREAVGYEQYF; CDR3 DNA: TGTGCCAGTAGTAGTCGGGAGGCGGTGGGCTACGAGCAGTACTTC
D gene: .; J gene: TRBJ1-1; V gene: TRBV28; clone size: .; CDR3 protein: CASRGLPGLTNTEAFF; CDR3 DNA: TGTGCCAGCAGGGGCTTGCCGGGGTTGACGAACACTGAAGCTTTCTTT
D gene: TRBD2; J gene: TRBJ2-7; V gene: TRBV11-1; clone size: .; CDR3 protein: CARSSTGLAGGRYEQYF; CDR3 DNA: TGTGCCAGAAGCTCCACAGGACTAGCGGGGGGCAGATACGAGCAGTACTTC
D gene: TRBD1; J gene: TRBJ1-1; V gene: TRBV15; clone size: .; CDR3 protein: CATSREGQGDTEAFF; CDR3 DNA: TGTGCCACCAGCAGGGAGGGACAGGGGGACACTGAAGCTTTCTTT
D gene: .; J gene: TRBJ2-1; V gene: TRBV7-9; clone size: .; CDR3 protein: CASSWSANEQFF; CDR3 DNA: TGTGCCAGCAGTTGGAGCGCGAATGAGCAGTTCTTC
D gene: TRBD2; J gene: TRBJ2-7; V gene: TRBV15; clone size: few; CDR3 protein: CATSRVGGPGGQRTLYEQYF; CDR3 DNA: TGTGCCACCAGCAGAGTGGGAGGACCGGGAGGGCAGAGGACGCTCTACGAGCAGTACTTC
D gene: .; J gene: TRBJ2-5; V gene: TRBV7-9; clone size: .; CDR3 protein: CASSFGARETQYF; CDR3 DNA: TGTGCCAGCAGCTTCGGGGCCCGGGAGACCCAGTACTTC
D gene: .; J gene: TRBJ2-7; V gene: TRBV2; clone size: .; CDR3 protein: CASMVSASYEQYF; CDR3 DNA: TGTGCCAGCATGGTTAGCGCCTCCTACGAGCAGTACTTC
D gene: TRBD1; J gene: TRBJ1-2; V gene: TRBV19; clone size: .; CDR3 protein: CASSGGTGHYGYTF; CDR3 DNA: TGTGCCAGTAGTGGGGGGACAGGGCACTATGGCTACACCTTC
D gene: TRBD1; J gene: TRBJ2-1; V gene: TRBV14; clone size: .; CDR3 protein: CASSQFDRGEKYNEQFF; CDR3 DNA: TGTGCCAGCAGCCAGTTCGACAGGGGCGAAAAGTACAATGAGCAGTTCTTC
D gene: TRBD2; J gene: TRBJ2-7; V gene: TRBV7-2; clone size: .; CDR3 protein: CASSSLAANGEQYF; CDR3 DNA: TGTGCCAGCAGCTCTCTAGCGGCGAATGGCGAGCAGTACTTC
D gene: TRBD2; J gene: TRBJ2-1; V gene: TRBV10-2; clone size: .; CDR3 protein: CASSRDGGGGSYNEQFF; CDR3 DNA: TGCGCCAGCAGCAGGGACGGGGGGGGCGGCTCCTACAATGAGCAGTTCTTC
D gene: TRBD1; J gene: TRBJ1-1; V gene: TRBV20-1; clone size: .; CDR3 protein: CSASRPDRANTEAFF; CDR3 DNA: TGCAGTGCTTCTCGACCCGACAGGGCGAACACTGAAGCTTTCTTT